This T cell receptor (beta chain) came from a study of blood T cell repertoires in COVID-19 (dated by TCRdb to the early 2020s). Background on the whole study: The collaborator samples originated in the United States, Italy and Spain and spanned the acute and convalescent phases of COVID-19. The dataset comprised deeply sampled blood TCRbeta repertoires from subjects exposed to, actively infected with, or recovered from COVID-19. The prospective study material was composed of cDNA or gDNA derived from T cells, B-cell-depleted T cells, or PBMCs. HLA class I and class II types, where available, came from metadata supplied by the sample provider rather than from assay-based typing. The samples were drawn from the first 160 participants of the ongoing ImmuneRACE study and from roughly 1,300 subjects provided by 6 global collaborators. A freely available public database, intended as a resource for researchers studying the immune response to SARS-CoV-2, is where the repertoires were released. A de-identified subject ID, COVID-19 status, age in years and sex were almost always included in the sample metadata.

TCRbeta CDR3 regions were amplified from genomic DNA using the immunoSEQ Assay, a bias-controlled multiplex PCR. Regarding the original processing steps: Nucleated cell counts per sample were estimated from amplification of reference gene primers within the assay. To quantify the absolute abundance of each unique TCRbeta CDR3 rearrangement, sequence reads were collapsed and filtered. For each sample, productive Simpson clonality was calculated by taking the square root of Simpson's diversity index across productive rearrangements. The source is immuneACCESS, and TCRdb retained only in-frame sequences with V and J called. Part of the clones is not carried over; for the studies checked, unresolved V genes explain less than half of this, and the remainder is unexplained. V, J and clone size derive from that table, while D and trimming were established from the DNA sequence. In all, the sample holds roughly 130,000 clones, and roughly 80% of those were seen once. Roughly an eighth of the sample rests with the top ten.

General findings and caveats noted by the study authors: The amount of clinical and demographic metadata varied by source and participant and was provided uncurated.

Each collaborating institution followed its own protocols to collect whole blood in K2EDTA tubes. For TCRbeta analysis, collaborator samples were shipped as frozen whole blood, as isolated PBMCs, or as DNA extracted from either sample type. As concerns this clone: The antigen it binds to is not known. No base quality information exists; no much larger clone differs at one position.

The sequenced material came from peripheral blood. The receptor comes from a woman between 55 and 75 years old with acute or convalescent COVID-19.

The CDR3 protein is CASSFLAGGLGTQYF. The nucleotide sequence reads as follows: TGTGCCAGCAGCTTTCTAGCGGGGGGGCTCGGGACCCAGTACTTC. The sequence links TRBV13 to TRBJ2-5, and 12 junction bases match TRBD2. CDR1 PRHDT and CDR2 FYEKMQ are derived from the germline V gene (reference sequence). V trim: 3 bases; J trim: 7 bases; unmatched bases: 6. The CDR3 measures 15 amino acids from cysteine to phenylalanine. Only the CDR3 region is kept as DNA, spanning 45 bases read in frame from base 1.